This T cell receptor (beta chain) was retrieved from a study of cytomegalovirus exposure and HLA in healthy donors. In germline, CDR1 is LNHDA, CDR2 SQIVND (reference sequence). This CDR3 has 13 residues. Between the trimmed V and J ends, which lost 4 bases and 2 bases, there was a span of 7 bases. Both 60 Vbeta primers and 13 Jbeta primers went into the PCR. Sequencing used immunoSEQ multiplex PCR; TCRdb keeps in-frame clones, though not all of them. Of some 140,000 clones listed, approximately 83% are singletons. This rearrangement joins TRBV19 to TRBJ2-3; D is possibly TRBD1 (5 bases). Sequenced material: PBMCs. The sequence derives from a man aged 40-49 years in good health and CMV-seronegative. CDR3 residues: CASSTGFTDTQYF. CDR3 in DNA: TGTGCCAGTAGTACAGGGTTCACAGATACGCAGTATTTT.